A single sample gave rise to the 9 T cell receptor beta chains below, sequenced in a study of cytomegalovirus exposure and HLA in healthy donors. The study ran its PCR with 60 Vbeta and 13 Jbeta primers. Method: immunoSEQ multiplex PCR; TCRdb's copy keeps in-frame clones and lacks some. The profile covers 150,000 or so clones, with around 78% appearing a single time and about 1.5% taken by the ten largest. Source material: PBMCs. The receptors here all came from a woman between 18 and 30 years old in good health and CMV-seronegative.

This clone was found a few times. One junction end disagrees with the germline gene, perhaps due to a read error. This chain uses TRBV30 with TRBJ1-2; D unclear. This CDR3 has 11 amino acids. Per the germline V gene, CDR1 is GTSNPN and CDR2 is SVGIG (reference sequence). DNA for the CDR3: TGTGCCTACGAGTATAACGATGGCTACACCTTC. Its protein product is CAYEYNDGYTF.

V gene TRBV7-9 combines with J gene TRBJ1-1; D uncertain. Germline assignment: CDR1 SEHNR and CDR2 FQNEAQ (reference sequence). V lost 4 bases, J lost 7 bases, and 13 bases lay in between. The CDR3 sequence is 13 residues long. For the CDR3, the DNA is TGTGCCAGCAGCTCCCGGGAAGCTGGTGAAGCTTTCTTT. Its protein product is CASSSREAGEAFF.

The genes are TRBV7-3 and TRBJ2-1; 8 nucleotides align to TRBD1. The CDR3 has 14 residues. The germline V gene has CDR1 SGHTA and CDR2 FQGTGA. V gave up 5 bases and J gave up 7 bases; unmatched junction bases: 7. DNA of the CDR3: TGTGCCAGCAGCCCCCGGGACAGGTCAAATGAGCAGTTCTTC. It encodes CASSPRDRSNEQFF.

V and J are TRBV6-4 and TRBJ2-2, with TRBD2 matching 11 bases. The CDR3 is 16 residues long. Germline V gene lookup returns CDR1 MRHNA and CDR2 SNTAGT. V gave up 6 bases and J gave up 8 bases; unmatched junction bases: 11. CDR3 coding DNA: TGTGCCAGCAGCCCCGAACTAGCGGGAGTGGCTGGGGAGCTGTTTTTT. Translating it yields CASSPELAGVAGELFF.

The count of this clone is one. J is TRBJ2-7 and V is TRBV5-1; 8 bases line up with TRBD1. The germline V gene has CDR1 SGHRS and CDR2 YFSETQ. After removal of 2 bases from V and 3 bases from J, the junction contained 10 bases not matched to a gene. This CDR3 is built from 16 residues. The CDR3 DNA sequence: TGCGCCAGCAGCTTAGACCGGGACAGGCTCCGCTACGAGCAGTACTTC. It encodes CASSLDRDRLRYEQYF.

CDR3 protein: CASRMTTGDEKLFF. DNA for the CDR3: TGCGCCAGCAGGATGACAACCGGGGATGAAAAACTGTTTTTT. The chain carries TRBV5-1 and TRBJ1-4, with D unresolved. Looked up from germline, CDR1 is SGHRS and CDR2 is YFSETQ. There are 14 residues in the CDR3. Trimming pared 5 bases from V and 6 bases from J, leaving 14 bases between.

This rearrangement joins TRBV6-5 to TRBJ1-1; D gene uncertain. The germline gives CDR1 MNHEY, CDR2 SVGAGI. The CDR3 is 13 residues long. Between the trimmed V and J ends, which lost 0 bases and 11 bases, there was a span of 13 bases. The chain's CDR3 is CASSYSLRGAAFF. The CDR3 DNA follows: TGTGCCAGCAGTTACTCGTTGCGCGGCGCGGCTTTCTTT.

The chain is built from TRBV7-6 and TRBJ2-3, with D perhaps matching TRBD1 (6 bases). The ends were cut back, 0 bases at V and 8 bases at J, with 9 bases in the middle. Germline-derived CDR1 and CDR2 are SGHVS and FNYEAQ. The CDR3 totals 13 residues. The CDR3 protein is CASSLAGAGTQYF. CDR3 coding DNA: TGTGCCAGCAGCTTAGCGGGGGCGGGTACGCAGTATTTT.

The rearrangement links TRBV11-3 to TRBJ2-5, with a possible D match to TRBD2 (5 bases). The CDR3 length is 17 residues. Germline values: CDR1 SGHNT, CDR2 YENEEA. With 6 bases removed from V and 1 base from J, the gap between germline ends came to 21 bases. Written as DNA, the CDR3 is TGTGCCAGCAGTCCGGTCGAGGGCCTCATCCCCCAAGAGACCCAGTACTTC. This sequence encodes CASSPVEGLIPQETQYF. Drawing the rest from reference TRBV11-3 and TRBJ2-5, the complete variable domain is EAGVVQSPRYKIIEKKQPVAFWCNPISGHNTLYWYLQNLGQGPELLIRYENEEAVDDSQLPKDRFSAERLKGVDSTLKIQPAELGDSAVYLCASSPVEGLIPQETQYFGPGTRLLVL.